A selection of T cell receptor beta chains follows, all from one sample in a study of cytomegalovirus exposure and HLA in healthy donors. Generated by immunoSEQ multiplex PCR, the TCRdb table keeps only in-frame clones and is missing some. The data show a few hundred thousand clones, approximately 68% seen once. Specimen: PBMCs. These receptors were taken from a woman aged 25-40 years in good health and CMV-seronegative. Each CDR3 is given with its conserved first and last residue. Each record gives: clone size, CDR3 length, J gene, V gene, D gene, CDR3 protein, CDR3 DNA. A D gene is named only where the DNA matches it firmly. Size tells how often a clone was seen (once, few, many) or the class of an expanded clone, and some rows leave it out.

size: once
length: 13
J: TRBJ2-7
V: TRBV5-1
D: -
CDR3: CASSLARGYEQYF
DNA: TGCGCCAGCAGCTTGGCAAGGGGCTACGAGCAGTACTTC

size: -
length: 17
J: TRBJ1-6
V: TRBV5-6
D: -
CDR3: CASSPAFSTSYNSPLHF
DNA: TGTGCCAGCAGCCCTGCCTTTAGCACCTCCTATAATTCACCCCTCCACTTT

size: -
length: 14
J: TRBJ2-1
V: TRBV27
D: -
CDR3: CASTLSRGYNEQFF
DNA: TGTGCCAGCACCTTATCTCGGGGTTACAATGAGCAGTTCTTC

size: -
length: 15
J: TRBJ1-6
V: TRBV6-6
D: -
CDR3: CASIPSGVVSSPLHF
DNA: TGTGCCAGCATACCCTCAGGGGTCGTGAGTTCACCCCTCCACTTT

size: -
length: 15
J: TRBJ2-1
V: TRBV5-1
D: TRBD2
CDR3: CASSSPDAGGLDKFF
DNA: TGCGCCAGCAGCTCGCCGGATGCCGGGGGACTAGATAAGTTCTTC

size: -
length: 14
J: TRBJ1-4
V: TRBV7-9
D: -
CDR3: CASSLGGGREKLFF
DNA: TGTGCCAGCAGCCTGGGCGGGGGTCGTGAAAAACTGTTTTTT

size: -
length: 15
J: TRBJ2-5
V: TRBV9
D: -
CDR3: CASSVGTGRQETQYF
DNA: TGTGCCAGCAGCGTAGGCACAGGGAGACAAGAGACCCAGTACTTC

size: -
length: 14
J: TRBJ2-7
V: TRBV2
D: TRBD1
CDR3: CASRSTDRVREQYF
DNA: TGTGCCAGCAGATCAACGGACAGGGTTCGCGAGCAGTACTTC

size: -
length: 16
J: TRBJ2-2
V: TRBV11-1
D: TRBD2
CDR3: CASSLTSGRPTGELFF
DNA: TGTGCCAGCAGCTTGACTAGCGGGAGGCCCACCGGGGAGCTGTTTTTT

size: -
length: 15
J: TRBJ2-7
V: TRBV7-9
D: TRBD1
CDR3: CASSPGRTGAHEQYF
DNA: TGTGCCAGCAGCCCCGGACGGACAGGGGCTCACGAGCAGTACTTC

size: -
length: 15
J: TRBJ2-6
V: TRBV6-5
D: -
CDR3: CASRDTFSGANVLTF
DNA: TGTGCCAGCAGAGACACCTTCTCTGGGGCCAACGTCCTGACTTTC

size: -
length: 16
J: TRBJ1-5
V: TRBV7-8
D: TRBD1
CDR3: CASSLGQGRVDQPQHF
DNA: TGTGCCAGCAGCTTGGGACAGGGCCGAGTAGATCAGCCCCAGCATTTT

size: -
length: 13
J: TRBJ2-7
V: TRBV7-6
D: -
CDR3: CASSLGPLNEQYF
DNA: TGTGCCAGCAGCTTGGGCCCGTTGAACGAGCAGTACTTC

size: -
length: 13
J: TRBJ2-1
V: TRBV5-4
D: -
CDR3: CASSLDPGNEQFF
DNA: TGTGCCAGCAGCCTAGATCCGGGCAATGAGCAGTTCTTC

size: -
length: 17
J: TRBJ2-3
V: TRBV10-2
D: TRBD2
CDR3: CASKASGAGGLTDTQYF
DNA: TGCGCCAGCAAGGCATCGGGCGCGGGGGGACTCACAGATACGCAGTATTTT

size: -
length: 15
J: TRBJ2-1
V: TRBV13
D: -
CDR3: CASSTGGLNYNEQFF
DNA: TGTGCCAGCAGCACCGGAGGACTAAACTACAATGAGCAGTTCTTC

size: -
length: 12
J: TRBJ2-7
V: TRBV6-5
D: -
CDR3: CASSLTGYEQYF
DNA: TGTGCCAGCAGTCTCACCGGTTACGAGCAGTACTTC

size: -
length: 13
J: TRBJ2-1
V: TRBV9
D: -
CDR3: CASSLAEYNEQFF
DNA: TGTGCCAGCAGCTTAGCGGAGTACAATGAGCAGTTCTTC

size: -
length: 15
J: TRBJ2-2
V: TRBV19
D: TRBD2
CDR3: CASSIGLAGTGELFF
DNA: TGTGCCAGTAGTATTGGATTAGCGGGCACCGGGGAGCTGTTTTTT

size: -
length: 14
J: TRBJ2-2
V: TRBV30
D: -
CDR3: CAWSVASWSGELFF
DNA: TGTGCCTGGAGTGTGGCTAGCTGGAGCGGGGAGCTGTTTTTT

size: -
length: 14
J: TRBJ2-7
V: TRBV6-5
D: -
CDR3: CASTLERTATEQYF
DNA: TGTGCCAGCACCCTGGAAAGGACAGCCACCGAGCAGTACTTC

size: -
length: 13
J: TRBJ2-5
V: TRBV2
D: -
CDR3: CASSVSLRETQYF
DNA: TGTGCCAGCAGTGTGAGCCTACGAGAGACCCAGTACTTC

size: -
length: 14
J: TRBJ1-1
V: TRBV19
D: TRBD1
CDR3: CASSSQGAGTEAFF
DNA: TGTGCCAGTAGTAGCCAGGGGGCTGGCACTGAAGCTTTCTTT

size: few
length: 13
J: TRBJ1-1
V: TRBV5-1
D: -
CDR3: CASSWEGGTEAFF
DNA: TGCGCCAGCAGCTGGGAAGGGGGCACTGAAGCTTTCTTT

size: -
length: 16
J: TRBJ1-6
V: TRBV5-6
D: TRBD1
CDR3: CASSATDRAVLSPLHF
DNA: TGTGCCAGCAGCGCCACGGACAGGGCCGTCCTTTCACCCCTCCACTTT

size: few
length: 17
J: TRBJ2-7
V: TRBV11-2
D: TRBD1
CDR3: CASSFSAGTGSSYEQYF
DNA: TGTGCCAGCAGCTTCTCTGCCGGGACAGGGAGCTCCTACGAGCAGTACTTC

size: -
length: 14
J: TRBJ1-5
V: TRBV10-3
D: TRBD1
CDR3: CATSAGGINQPQHF
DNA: TGTGCCACCTCGGCAGGGGGAATCAATCAGCCCCAGCATTTT

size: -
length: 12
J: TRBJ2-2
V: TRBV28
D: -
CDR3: CASSLYPGELFF
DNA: TGTGCCAGCAGTTTATATCCTGGGGAGCTGTTTTTT

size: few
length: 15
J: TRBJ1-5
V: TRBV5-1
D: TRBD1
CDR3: CASSFRQGAFRTQHF
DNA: TGCGCCAGCAGCTTTCGACAGGGGGCCTTTAGGACCCAGCATTTT

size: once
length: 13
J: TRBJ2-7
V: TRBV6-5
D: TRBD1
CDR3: CASSRGQGYEQYF
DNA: TGTGCCAGCAGTCGGGGACAGGGATACGAGCAGTACTTC